A selection of T cell receptor beta chains follows, all from one sample in a study of T cells in Graves' hyperthyroidism and ophthalmopathy. TCRdb passed the multiplex PCR reads through MiXCR, listing each CDR3 protein once. The data show around 250,000 distinct CDR3 sequences, 13% to 15% seen once. The sample taken for sequencing was blood. These receptors were collected from a woman aged 40-49 years with Graves' hyperthyroidism that later progressed to Graves' ophthalmopathy. Both conserved end residues are part of each CDR3. A D gene is named only where the DNA matches it firmly. The size field is filled for only some rows; it gives once, few, many or a size class.

TRBJ2-7,NA,TRBV3-1,TRBD2,CASSQDRASGTYEQYF,TGTGCCAGCAGCCAAGATCGTGCTAGCGGGACGTACGAGCAGTACTTC
TRBJ1-4,many,TRBV7-2,NA,CASSLIFGTHHNEKLFF,TGTGCCAGCAGCTTAATTTTCGGGACACACCATAATGAAAAACTGTTTTTT
TRBJ2-5,many,TRBV10-2,TRBD2,CASSDPRTSGTHQETQYF,TGCGCCAGCAGTGACCCCCGGACTAGCGGTACCCATCAAGAGACCCAGTACTTC
TRBJ2-1,NA,TRBV7-9,TRBD1,CASSSTRDRDYNEQFF,TGTGCCAGCAGCTCCACCCGGGACAGGGACTACAATGAGCAGTTCTTC
TRBJ2-3,many,TRBV18,NA,CASSPLDPSTDTQYF,TGTGCCAGCTCACCACTCGACCCTAGCACAGATACGCAGTATTTT
TRBJ2-5,many,TRBV11-2,NA,CASSSRQPFGRDQETQYF,TGTGCCAGCAGCTCGCGACAGCCCTTTGGTCGGGACCAAGAGACCCAGTACTTC
TRBJ2-4,many,TRBV2,NA,CASSEIWLAKNIQYF,TGTGCCAGCAGTGAAATTTGGCTAGCCAAAAACATTCAGTACTTC
TRBJ1-3,many,TRBV15,TRBD1,CATKGDRGIGNTIYF,TGTGCCACCAAGGGGGACAGGGGGATCGGAAACACCATATATTTT
TRBJ2-7,NA,TRBV2,TRBD2,CGVNYGGGTYEQYF,TGTGGCGTGAACTATGGGGGGGGGACCTACGAGCAGTACTTC
TRBJ1-1,many,TRBV5-6,NA,CASTGVPNQAFF,TGTGCCAGCACCGGCGTACCGAACCAAGCTTTCTTT
TRBJ2-7,many,TRBV11-3,TRBD1,CASSQRRDSLEQYF,TGTGCCAGCAGCCAGAGAAGGGACAGTCTTGAGCAGTACTTC
TRBJ2-5,many,TRBV20-1,NA,CSVASSAGAVQETQYF,TGCAGTGTAGCGTCTAGCGCAGGGGCCGTCCAAGAGACCCAGTACTTC
TRBJ2-7,many,TRBV28,NA,CASREQGGYEQYF,TGTGCCAGCAGAGAACAGGGGGGGTACGAGCAGTACTTC
TRBJ1-6,many,TRBV27,NA,CASSLVHFNSPLHF,TGTGCCAGCAGTTTAGTGCATTTTAATTCACCCCTCCACTTT
TRBJ1-5,many,TRBV12-3/TRBV12-4,TRBD1,CASSLSTGGQPQHF,TGTGCCAGCAGTTTATCCACAGGGGGTCAGCCCCAGCATTTT
TRBJ2-1,many,TRBV12-3/TRBV12-4,NA,CASRVRHKGDEQFF,TGTGCCAGCAGGGTGCGCCATAAGGGGGATGAGCAGTTCTTC
TRBJ1-4,many,TRBV7-9,NA,CASSSRPGKEKLFF,TGTGCCAGCAGCTCCCGGCCAGGGAAGGAAAAACTGTTTTTT
TRBJ2-2,few,TRBV4-1,NA,CASHSWGTGELFF,TGCGCCAGCCACAGTTGGGGCACCGGGGAGCTGTTTTTT
TRBJ1-3,many,TRBV9,NA,CASRATGLSGNTIYF,TGTGCCAGCAGGGCGACAGGTCTGTCCGGAAACACCATATATTTT
TRBJ2-7,many,TRBV12-3/TRBV12-4,NA,CASSLGFSYEQYF,TGTGCCAGCTCATTGGGTTTCTCCTACGAGCAGTACTTC
TRBJ2-3,many,TRBV2,NA,CASRWTITDTQYF,TGTGCCAGCAGGTGGACTATCACAGATACGCAGTATTTT
TRBJ2-5,many,TRBV19,NA,CASSIDRTKETQYF,TGTGCCAGTAGTATCGACAGAACCAAAGAGACCCAGTACTTC
TRBJ1-2,NA,TRBV28,NA,CASSPGIQWYGYTF,TGTGCCAGCAGCCCAGGTATCCAGTGGTATGGCTACACCTTC
TRBJ2-3,NA,TRBV6-5,TRBD2,CASSYSGVVDTQYF,TGTGCCAGCAGTTACAGCGGGGTGGTGGATACGCAGTATTTT
TRBJ2-5,many,TRBV3-1,NA,CASSQDLASQETQYF,TGTGCCAGCAGCCAAGATTTGGCCAGCCAAGAGACCCAGTACTTC
TRBJ2-7,many,TRBV14,NA,CASSQVWFEQYF,TGTGCCAGCAGCCAAGTGTGGTTCGAGCAGTACTTC
TRBJ2-3,many,TRBV20-1,NA,CSARDWRGQTDTQYF,TGCAGTGCTAGAGATTGGAGGGGGCAGACAGATACGCAGTATTTT
TRBJ2-7,NA,TRBV5-1,TRBD1,CASSLAGQGASYEQYF,TGCGCCAGCAGCTTGGCCGGGCAGGGGGCATCCTACGAGCAGTACTTC
TRBJ1-1,many,TRBV28,TRBD1,CASSLTGTGNTEAFF,TGTGCCAGCAGTCTCACCGGGACAGGGAACACTGAAGCTTTCTTT
TRBJ2-7,few,TRBV6-4,TRBD2,CASSEKVAGRCEQYF,TGTGCCAGCAGTGAAAAAGTAGCGGGACGCTGCGAGCAGTACTTC
TRBJ1-5,many,TRBV4-1,NA,CASSQVLGRYNQPQHF,TGCGCCAGCAGCCAAGTCCTCGGCAGATACAATCAGCCCCAGCATTTT
TRBJ2-2,NA,TRBV5-1,NA,CASSWRQGGPGELFF,TGCGCCAGCAGCTGGCGGCAGGGGGGGCCCGGGGAGCTGTTTTTT
TRBJ1-4,NA,TRBV28,TRBD1,CASDDRGETEKLFF,TGTGCCAGCGATGACAGGGGGGAAACTGAAAAACTGTTTTTT
TRBJ2-1,many,TRBV13,NA,CASSGWGYNEQFF,TGTGCCAGCAGCGGGTGGGGTTACAATGAGCAGTTCTTC
TRBJ1-2,few,TRBV6-2/TRBV6-3,NA,CASRGAGGYGYTF,TGTGCCAGTCGTGGTGCGGGCGGCTATGGCTACACCTTC
TRBJ2-1,many,TRBV2,NA,CASRDRTVPDEQFF,TGTGCCAGCAGAGACCGGACAGTGCCGGATGAGCAGTTCTTC
TRBJ2-2,NA,TRBV4-1,NA,CASSQGWWLSTGELFF,TGCGCCAGCAGCCAAGGTTGGTGGCTATCCACCGGGGAGCTGTTTTTT
TRBJ1-1,many,TRBV28,NA,CASSFFKVNTEAFF,TGTGCCAGCAGTTTCTTTAAGGTGAACACTGAAGCTTTCTTT
TRBJ1-1,many,TRBV6-1,TRBD1,CASSWTGEGGTEAFF,TGTGCCAGCAGTTGGACAGGGGAGGGTGGCACTGAAGCTTTCTTT
TRBJ1-4,few,TRBV6-1,NA,CASSQKWGTNEKLFF,TGTGCCAGCAGCCAAAAGTGGGGGACTAATGAAAAACTGTTTTTT
TRBJ1-6,many,TRBV27,TRBD1,CASRPQGVNSPLHF,TGTGCCAGCAGACCACAGGGGGTAAATTCACCCCTCCACTTT
TRBJ2-7,few,TRBV28,NA,CASGGPGEAYEQYF,TGTGCCAGTGGGGGTCCGGGAGAGGCCTACGAGCAGTACTTC
TRBJ2-2,many,TRBV20-1,NA,CSAKGRSSGELFF,TGCAGTGCTAAGGGACGGTCGTCCGGGGAGCTGTTTTTT
TRBJ1-1,many,TRBV28,NA,CASSLTELKMGLNTEAFF,TGTGCCAGCAGTTTAACCGAACTCAAGATGGGCCTGAACACTGAAGCTTTCTTT
TRBJ1-6,many,TRBV28,NA,CASSFQGSPNSPLHF,TGTGCCAGCAGTTTTCAGGGTTCCCCGAATTCACCCCTCCACTTT